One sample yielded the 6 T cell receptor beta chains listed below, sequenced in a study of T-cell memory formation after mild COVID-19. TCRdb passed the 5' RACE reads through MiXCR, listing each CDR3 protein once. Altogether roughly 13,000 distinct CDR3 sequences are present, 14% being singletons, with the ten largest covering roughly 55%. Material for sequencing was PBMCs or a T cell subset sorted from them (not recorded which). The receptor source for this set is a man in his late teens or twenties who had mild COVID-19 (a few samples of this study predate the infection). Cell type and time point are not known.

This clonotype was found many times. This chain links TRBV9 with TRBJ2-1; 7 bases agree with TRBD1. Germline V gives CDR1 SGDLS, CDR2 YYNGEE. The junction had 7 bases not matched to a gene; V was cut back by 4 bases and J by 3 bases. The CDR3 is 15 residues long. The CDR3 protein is CASSQGERLYNEQFF. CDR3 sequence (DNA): TGTGCCAGCAGCCAGGGGGAACGGCTCTACAATGAGCAGTTCTTC.

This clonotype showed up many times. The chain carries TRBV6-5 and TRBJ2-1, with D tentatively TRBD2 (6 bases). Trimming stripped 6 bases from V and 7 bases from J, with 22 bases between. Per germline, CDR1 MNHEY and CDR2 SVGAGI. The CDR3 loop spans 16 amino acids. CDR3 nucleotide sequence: TGTGCCAGCAGCTCCACTCCTCTAGCGCTTCCAAATGAGCAGTTCTTC. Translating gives CASSSTPLALPNEQFF.

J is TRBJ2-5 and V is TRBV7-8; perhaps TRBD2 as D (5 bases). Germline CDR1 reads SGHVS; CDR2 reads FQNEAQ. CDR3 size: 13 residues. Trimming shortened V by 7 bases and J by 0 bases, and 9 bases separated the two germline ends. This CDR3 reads CASNPGDQETQYF. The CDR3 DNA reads TGTGCCAGCAACCCCGGGGACCAAGAGACCCAGTACTTC.

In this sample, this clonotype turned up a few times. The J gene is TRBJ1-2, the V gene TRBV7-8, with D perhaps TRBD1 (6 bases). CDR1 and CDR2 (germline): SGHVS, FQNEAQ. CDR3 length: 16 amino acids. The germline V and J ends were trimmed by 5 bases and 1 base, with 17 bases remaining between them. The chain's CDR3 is CASSPQGRKDNYGYTF. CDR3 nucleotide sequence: TGTGCCAGCAGCCCCCAGGGGAGGAAGGATAACTATGGCTACACCTTC.

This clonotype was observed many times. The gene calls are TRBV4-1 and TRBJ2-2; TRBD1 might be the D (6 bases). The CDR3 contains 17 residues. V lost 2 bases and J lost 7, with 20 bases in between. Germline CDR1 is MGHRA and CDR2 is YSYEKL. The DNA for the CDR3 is TGCGCCAGCAGCCAACGACCCCGAAGGGGGTCGAGCGGGGAGCTGTTTTTT. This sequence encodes CASSQRPRRGSSGELFF.

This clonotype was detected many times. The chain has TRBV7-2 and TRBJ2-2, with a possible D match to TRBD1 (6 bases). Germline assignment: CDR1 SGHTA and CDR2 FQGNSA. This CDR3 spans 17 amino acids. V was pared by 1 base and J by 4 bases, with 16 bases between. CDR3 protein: CASSLDLGGGPTGELFF. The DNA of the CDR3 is TGTGCCAGCAGCTTAGATCTTGGGGGCGGACCCACCGGGGAGCTGTTTTTT.